This TCR beta chain appears in the sequencing data of a study of OX40 agonist ivuxolimab in advanced cancers. Study at large: The patients got ivuxolimab, which is an agonistic anti-OX40 (CD134) antibody. Hepatocellular carcinoma, melanoma, renal cell or head and neck cancer occurred in dose-escalation patients.

Here immunoSEQ multiplex PCR was the method, and the copy in TCRdb shows in-frame clones only, minus some. The sample carries 1,500 to 2,000 clones, roughly 80% recorded once. The CDR3 runs 12 residues. The rearrangement uses TRBV21-1 and TRBJ2-7; the DNA was not compared with TRBD2, the D call given in the table. TRBV21-1 is shown as a pseudogene. The sequencing used CD4+ or CD8+ T cells sorted from blood, collected in a trial of the OX40 agonist ivuxolimab. The sequence derives from an adult with an advanced solid tumor such as melanoma, head and neck, liver or kidney cancer. The CDR3 sequence: CASSDYPYEQYF. The CDR3 DNA sequence: TGTGCCAGCAGCGACTACCCCTACGAGCAGTACTTC.